The text below deals with one T cell receptor (beta chain). MiXCR was run by TCRdb on the RT-PCR reads, yielding one entry per CDR3 protein. The data hold hundreds of thousands of distinct CDR3 sequences, with 14% observed a single time. Trimming stripped 3 bases from V and 3 bases from J, with 21 bases between. Germline CDR1 SGHRS, CDR2 YFSETQ. There are 17 residues in the CDR3. The sequence came from a female donor in good health, serving as a healthy control. Material for sequencing was memory CD4+ T cells from blood. The gene calls are TRBV5-1 and TRBJ2-5; perhaps TRBD1 as D (5 bases). CDR3 coding DNA: TGCGCCAGCAGCTCAAACCCAGGGCTAGGTGGCAAAGAGACCCAGTACTTC. It is translated as CASSSNPGLGGKETQYF. The full variable domain, rest sourced from reference TRBV5-1 and TRBJ2-5, is KAGVTQTPRYLIKTRGQQVTLSCSPISGHRSVSWYQQTPGQGLQFLFEYFSETQRNKGNFPGRFSGRQFSNSRSEMNVSTLELGDSALYLCASSSNPGLGGKETQYFGPGTRLLVL.